This record covers a single TCR beta chain. This entry belongs to a study of PD-L1 blockade in urothelial cancer. The germline CDR1 and CDR2 sequences are MNHNS and SASEGT. The V segment lost 2 bases and the J segment 3 bases; nucleotides outside the gene matches: 0. The CDR3 is made up of 14 amino acids. The data were produced by immunoSEQ multiplex PCR, yet TCRdb's version contains in-frame clones alone and is incomplete. The profile shows fewer than 35,000 clones, about nine tenths of them singletons. This specimen was PBMCs, taken around atezolizumab (anti-PD-L1) treatment. The chain is built from TRBV6-1 and TRBJ2-1, with 8 bases matching TRBD1. The origin of this receptor is a man aged 45-65 years with urothelial cancer. CDR3 amino acids: CASSETGGYNEQFF. CDR3 nucleotides: TGTGCCAGCAGTGAAACAGGGGGCTACAATGAGCAGTTCTTC.